This is a list of T cell receptor beta chains from one sample in a study of blood T cell repertoires in COVID-19. The protocol was immunoSEQ multiplex PCR, while the TCRdb copy is restricted to in-frame clones and leaves out a portion. The table has about 170,000 clones, about 89% seen once. The sample comprised peripheral blood. The source is a man in his 70s with acute or convalescent COVID-19. Each CDR3 is given with its conserved first and last residue. A D gene is named only where the DNA matches it firmly. Some rows mark clone size as missing; the rest say once, few, many or name a class of expanded clone.

v_gene	abundance	j_gene	d_gene	CDR3aa	CDR3nt
TRBV6-1	once	TRBJ2-7	.	CASSEFWGAYEQYF	TGTGCCAGCAGTGAATTCTGGGGGGCCTACGAGCAGTACTTC
TRBV3-1/TRBV3-2	.	TRBJ1-6	TRBD1	CASSPDRDSPLHF	TGTGCCAGCAGCCCGGACAGGGATTCACCCCTCCACTTT
TRBV4-2	once	TRBJ2-7	.	CASSQVIGSTAFSYEQYF	TGTGCCAGCAGCCAGGTGATTGGGTCAACAGCTTTTTCCTACGAGCAGTACTTC
TRBV18	.	TRBJ2-3	.	CASSPSGGFTDTQYF	TGTGCCAGCTCACCATCGGGGGGCTTCACAGATACGCAGTATTTT
TRBV28	.	TRBJ1-4	.	CASSSREKLFF	TGTGCCAGCAGTTCTCGGGAAAAACTGTTTTTT
TRBV2	.	TRBJ2-2	.	CASSEAFWTSTGELFF	TGTGCCAGCAGTGAAGCCTTTTGGACTTCCACCGGGGAGCTGTTTTTT
TRBV11-3	once	TRBJ2-2	TRBD2	CASSGRFTSGSDTGELFF	TGTGCCAGCAGCGGACGATTCACTAGCGGGAGTGACACCGGGGAGCTGTTTTTT
TRBV3-1/TRBV3-2	.	TRBJ2-4	.	CASSQEAGIPGYF	TGTGCCAGCAGCCAAGAGGCCGGGATCCCTGGGTACTTC
TRBV27	.	TRBJ1-6	TRBD1	CASSRDRASPLHF	TGTGCCAGCAGCCGGGACAGGGCCTCCCCCCTCCACTTT
TRBV7-9	once	TRBJ1-6	.	CASSTREDLPLHF	TGTGCCAGCAGCACCCGGGAGGATCTACCCCTCCACTTT
TRBV7-2	once	TRBJ1-6	TRBD1	CASSSDRVRSPLHF	TGTGCCAGCAGCTCCGACAGGGTGAGATCACCCCTCCACTTT
TRBV27	.	TRBJ2-3	.	CASRAHPSTDTQYF	TGTGCCAGCAGAGCGCATCCTAGCACAGATACGCAGTATTTT
TRBV18	.	TRBJ2-3	TRBD2	CASSPPGSGGVTDTQYF	TGTGCCAGCTCACCACCGGGTAGCGGGGGGGTCACAGATACGCAGTATTTT
TRBV9	once	TRBJ2-1	.	CASSVDPSGPYNEQFF	TGTGCCAGCAGCGTAGATCCCAGCGGGCCGTACAATGAGCAGTTCTTC
TRBV7-9	.	TRBJ2-2	TRBD2	CASSLAVAGAAGELFF	TGTGCCAGCAGCTTAGCAGTAGCGGGAGCTGCCGGGGAGCTGTTTTTT
TRBV9	.	TRBJ2-3	.	CASSGRDTRTDTQYF	TGTGCCAGCAGCGGCCGGGACACCCGCACAGATACGCAGTATTTT
TRBV9	.	TRBJ1-3	.	CASSVGEDTIYF	TGTGCCAGCAGCGTAGGCGAGGACACCATATATTTT
TRBV24-1	.	TRBJ2-1	TRBD2	CATTESGLAGGSDNEQFF	TGTGCCACCACCGAGTCGGGGCTAGCGGGAGGTTCAGACAATGAGCAGTTCTTC
TRBV5-1	.	TRBJ2-3	.	CASSLRGGTSTDTQYF	TGCGCCAGCAGCTTAAGGGGCGGAACTAGCACAGATACGCAGTATTTT
TRBV28	few	TRBJ1-4	.	CASRNRLLGEKLFF	TGTGCCAGCAGGAACAGACTACTGGGTGAAAAACTGTTTTTT
TRBV28	.	TRBJ1-5	.	CASSLGRLGNQPQHF	TGTGCCAGCAGTCTCGGGAGGTTGGGGAATCAGCCCCAGCATTTT
TRBV5-1	.	TRBJ2-3	.	CASSPFLGETDTQYF	TGCGCCAGCAGCCCCTTTCTAGGGGAAACAGATACGCAGTATTTT
TRBV6-5	.	TRBJ2-4	.	CASRQGVAKNIQYF	TGTGCCAGCAGACAGGGAGTTGCCAAAAACATTCAGTACTTC
TRBV7-2	.	TRBJ1-4	TRBD1	CASSLETGGANEKLFF	TGTGCCAGCAGCTTAGAGACAGGGGGCGCGAATGAAAAACTGTTTTTT
TRBV9	.	TRBJ2-1	TRBD2	CASSPRGSGIYNEQFF	TGTGCCAGCAGCCCCCGAGGTAGCGGGATTTACAATGAGCAGTTCTTC
TRBV15	.	TRBJ1-2	.	CATSRDNFYGYTF	TGTGCCACCAGCCGGGACAACTTCTATGGCTACACCTTC
TRBV5-4	.	TRBJ1-3	.	CASSSGGSGNTIYF	TGTGCCAGCAGCTCGGGGGGCTCTGGAAACACCATATATTTT
TRBV12-3/TRBV12-4	.	TRBJ1-1	.	CASSRNTEAFF	TGTGCCAGCAGCAGGAACACTGAAGCTTTCTTT
TRBV6-5	once	TRBJ1-6	.	CASSYFDSTGSPLHF	TGTGCCAGCAGTTACTTCGACAGTACTGGATCACCCCTCCACTTT
TRBV7-2	.	TRBJ1-2	.	CASSSTSVSDYGYTF	TGTGCCAGCAGCTCCACCTCCGTTTCGGACTATGGCTACACCTTC
TRBV24-1	few	TRBJ2-2	TRBD2	CATSGLNTGELFF	TGTGCCACGTCGGGACTAAACACCGGGGAGCTGTTTTTT
TRBV7-9	.	TRBJ2-2	.	CASSLDSYNTGELFF	TGTGCCAGCAGCCTGGACAGTTATAACACCGGGGAGCTGTTTTTT
TRBV18	.	TRBJ1-1	TRBD1	CASSSGTGARGAFF	TGTGCCAGCTCATCCGGGACAGGGGCCCGGGGAGCTTTCTTT
TRBV7-2	.	TRBJ2-1	TRBD2	CASSTTSGAYNEQFF	TGTGCCAGCAGCACCACTAGCGGGGCCTACAATGAGCAGTTCTTC
TRBV29-1	.	TRBJ2-5	TRBD1	CSVGGQVYRETQYF	TGCAGCGTTGGTGGACAGGTATACCGTGAGACCCAGTACTTC